This is a list of T cell receptor beta chains from one sample in a study of T cell responses to AZD1222 COVID-19 vaccine. Measured with immunoSEQ multiplex PCR; TCRdb has only the in-frame clones, and not every one. Altogether more than 95,000 clones are present, about 88% being singletons, with the ten largest covering 3.5%. The sequenced sample was peripheral blood, obtained 28 days after the second AZD1222 dose. Receptor source: an adult who received the AZD1222 COVID-19 vaccine. The CDR3 runs from the conserved cysteine through the conserved F or W.

cdr3_aa,j_call,v_call,cdr3_length
CSAGRINEQFF,TRBJ2-1,TRBV20-1,11
CASSFRWHPNTEAFF,TRBJ1-1,TRBV5-1,15
CASSLVSRRQGTHEQYF,TRBJ2-7,TRBV7-8,17
CASSPSPGLPYNEQFF,TRBJ2-1,TRBV5-1,16
CASSPSDRVKAEAFF,TRBJ1-1,TRBV4-1,15
CYCDEQFF,TRBJ2-1,TRBV7-9,8
CASSELLGETQYF,TRBJ2-5,TRBV6-4,13
CASSLSRAGGKAF,TRBJ1-1,TRBV14,13
CASSPGGGANVLTF,TRBJ2-6,TRBV19,14
CASSEPGLAYNEQFF,TRBJ2-1,TRBV5-6,15
CASSLPSPRGEQYF,TRBJ2-7,TRBV18,14
CASSLKGREDYGYTF,TRBJ1-2,TRBV5-1,15
CASTTSGSTDTQYF,TRBJ2-3,TRBV9,14
CASSPLGNTEAFF,TRBJ1-1,TRBV3-1/TRBV3-2,13
CASSREGANEKLFF,TRBJ1-4,TRBV27,14
CASSQEKGMNTEAFF,TRBJ1-1,TRBV4-2,15
CASSINVEYGYTF,TRBJ1-2,TRBV19,13
CASSSGQGRGNTIYF,TRBJ1-3,TRBV6-5,15
CASSDSPYNEQFF,TRBJ2-1,TRBV6-4,13
CASSYWANYGYTF,TRBJ1-2,TRBV6-9,13
CASFRFSYEQYF,TRBJ2-7,TRBV28,12
CAWSADRGGNSPLHF,TRBJ1-6,TRBV30,15
CASSPTSGGAETQYF,TRBJ2-5,TRBV7-3,15
CASSRQGAGEQYF,TRBJ2-7,TRBV9,13
CASTPAGKNYGYTF,TRBJ1-2,TRBV19,14
CASSPTYTGELFF,TRBJ2-2,TRBV4-1,13
CASKSGFFGNTIYF,TRBJ1-3,TRBV7-2,14
CASSPGTSLNEQFF,TRBJ2-1,TRBV18,14
CASSLTSGNYNEQFF,TRBJ2-1,TRBV28,15
CASSGQYNSPLHF,TRBJ1-6,TRBV2,13
CASGLVLPSISARLNQPQHF,TRBJ1-5,TRBV12-5,20
CASRQLQGAQPQHF,TRBJ1-5,TRBV2,14
CASSLGGRDGYTF,TRBJ1-2,TRBV5-4,13
CAWGPSYGYTF,TRBJ1-2,TRBV30,11
CASGGGTDTQYF,TRBJ2-3,TRBV3-1/TRBV3-2,12
CASSLWTSSSYEQYF,TRBJ2-7,TRBV13,15